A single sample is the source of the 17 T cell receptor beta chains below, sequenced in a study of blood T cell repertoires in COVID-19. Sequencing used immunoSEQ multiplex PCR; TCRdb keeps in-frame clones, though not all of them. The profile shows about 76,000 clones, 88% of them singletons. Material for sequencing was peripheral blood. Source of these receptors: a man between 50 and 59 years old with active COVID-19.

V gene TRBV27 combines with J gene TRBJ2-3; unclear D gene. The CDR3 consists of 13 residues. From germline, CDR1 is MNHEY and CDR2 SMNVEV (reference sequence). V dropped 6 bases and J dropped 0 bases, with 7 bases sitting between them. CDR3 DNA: TGTGCCAGCAGCTCTTATAGCACAGATACGCAGTATTTT. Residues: CASSSYSTDTQYF.

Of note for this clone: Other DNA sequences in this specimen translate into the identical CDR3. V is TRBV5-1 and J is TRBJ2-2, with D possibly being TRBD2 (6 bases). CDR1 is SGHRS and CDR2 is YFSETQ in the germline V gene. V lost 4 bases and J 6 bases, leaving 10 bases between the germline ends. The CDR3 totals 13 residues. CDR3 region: CASSPREAGELFF. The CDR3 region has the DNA TGCGCCAGCAGCCCCAGGGAGGCCGGGGAGCTGTTTTTT.

CDR3 bases: TGTGCCAGCAGTGAACGGACAGGGGGGGGTTCACCCCTCCACTTT. Translated, it gives CASSERTGGGSPLHF. V is TRBV6-4 and J is TRBJ1-6; 10 bases match TRBD1. Germline V gene lookup returns CDR1 MRHNA and CDR2 SNTAGT. Trimming at V came to 3 bases and at J to 9 bases, leaving 5 bases not matched to a gene. The CDR3 extends over 15 amino acids.

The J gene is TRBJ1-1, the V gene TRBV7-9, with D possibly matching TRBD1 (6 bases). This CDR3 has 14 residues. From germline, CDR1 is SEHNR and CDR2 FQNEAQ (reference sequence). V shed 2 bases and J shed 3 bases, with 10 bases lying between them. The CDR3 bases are TGTGCCAGCAGCTTACAGGGGAGGGACACTGAAGCTTTCTTT. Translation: CASSLQGRDTEAFF.

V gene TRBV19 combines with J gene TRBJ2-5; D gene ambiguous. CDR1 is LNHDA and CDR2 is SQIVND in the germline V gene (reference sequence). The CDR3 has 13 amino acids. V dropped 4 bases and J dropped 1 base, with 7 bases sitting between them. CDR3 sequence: CASSTTLQETQYF. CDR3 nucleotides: TGTGCCAGTAGTACGACTCTCCAAGAGACCCAGTACTTC. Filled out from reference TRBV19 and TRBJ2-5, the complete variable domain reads DGGITQSPKYLFRKEGQNVTLSCEQNLNHDAMYWYRQDPGQGLRLIYYSQIVNDFQKGDIAEGYSVSREKKESFPLTVTSAQKNPTAFYLCASSTTLQETQYFGPGTRLLVL.

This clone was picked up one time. Here the CDR3 DNA reads TGTGCCAGCTGGCAGGGTGTTGATGGCTACACCTTC. It encodes CASWQGVDGYTF. The V call is TRBV28, the J call TRBJ1-2, with a weak D call TRBD1 (5 bases). The CDR3 has 12 residues. Trimming took off 8 bases at V and 6 bases at J, with 13 bases between the two ends. CDR1 and CDR2 (germline): MDHEN, SYDVKM.

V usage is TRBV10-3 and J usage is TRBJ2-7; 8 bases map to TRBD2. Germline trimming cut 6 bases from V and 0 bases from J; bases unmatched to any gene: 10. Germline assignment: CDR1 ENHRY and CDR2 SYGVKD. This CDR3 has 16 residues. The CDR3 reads CAIRGSSGATSYEQYF. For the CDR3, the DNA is TGTGCCATCAGGGGAAGTAGCGGGGCTACCTCCTACGAGCAGTACTTC.

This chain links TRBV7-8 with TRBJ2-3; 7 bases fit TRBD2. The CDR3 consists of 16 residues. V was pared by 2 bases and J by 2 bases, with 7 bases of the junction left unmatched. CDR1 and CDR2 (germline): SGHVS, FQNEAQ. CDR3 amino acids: CASSLLIAGYTDTQYF. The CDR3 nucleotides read TGTGCCAGCAGCTTATTGATAGCGGGCTACACAGATACGCAGTATTTT.

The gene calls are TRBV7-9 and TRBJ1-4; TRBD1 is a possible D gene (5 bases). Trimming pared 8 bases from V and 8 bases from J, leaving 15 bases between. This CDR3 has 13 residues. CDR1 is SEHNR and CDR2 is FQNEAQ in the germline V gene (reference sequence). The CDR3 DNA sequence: TGTGCCAGCTCCAGGGTAGGAGAAGAAAAACTGTTTTTT. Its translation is CASSRVGEEKLFF.

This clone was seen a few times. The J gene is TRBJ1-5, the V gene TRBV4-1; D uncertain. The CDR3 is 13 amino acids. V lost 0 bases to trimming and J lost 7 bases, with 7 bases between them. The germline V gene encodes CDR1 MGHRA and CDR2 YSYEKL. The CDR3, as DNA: TGCGCCAGCAGCCAAGATATCGGGCAGCCCCAGCATTTT. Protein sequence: CASSQDIGQPQHF.

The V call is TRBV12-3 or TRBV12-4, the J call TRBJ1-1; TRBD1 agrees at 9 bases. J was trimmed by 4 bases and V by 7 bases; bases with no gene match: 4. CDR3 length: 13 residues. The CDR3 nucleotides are TGTGCCAGCATCGCGACAGGGGGCACTGAAGCTTTCTTT. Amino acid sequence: CASIATGGTEAFF.

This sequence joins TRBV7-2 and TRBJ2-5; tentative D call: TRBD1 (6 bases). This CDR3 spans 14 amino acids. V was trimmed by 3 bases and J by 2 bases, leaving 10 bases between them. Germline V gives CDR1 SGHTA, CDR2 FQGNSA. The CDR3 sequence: CASSFLGGQETQYF. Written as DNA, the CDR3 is TGTGCCAGCAGCTTTTTAGGGGGTCAAGAGACCCAGTACTTC.

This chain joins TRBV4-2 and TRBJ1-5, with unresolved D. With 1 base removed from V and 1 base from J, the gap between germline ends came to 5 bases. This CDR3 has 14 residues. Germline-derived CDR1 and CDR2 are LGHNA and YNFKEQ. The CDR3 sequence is CASSQAGSNQPQHF. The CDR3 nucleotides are TGTGCCAGCAGCCAAGCGGGGAGCAATCAGCCCCAGCATTTT.

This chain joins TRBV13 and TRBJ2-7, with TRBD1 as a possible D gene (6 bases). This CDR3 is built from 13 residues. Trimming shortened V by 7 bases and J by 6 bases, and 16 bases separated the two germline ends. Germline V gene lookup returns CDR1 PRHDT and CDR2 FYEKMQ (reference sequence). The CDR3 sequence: CASKRQVSIEQYF. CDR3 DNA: TGTGCCAGCAAGCGACAGGTTTCCATCGAGCAGTACTTC.

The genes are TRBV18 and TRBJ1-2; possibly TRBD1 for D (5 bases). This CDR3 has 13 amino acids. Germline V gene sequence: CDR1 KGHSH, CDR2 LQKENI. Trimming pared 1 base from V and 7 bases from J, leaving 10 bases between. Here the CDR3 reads CASSPRGEGGYTF. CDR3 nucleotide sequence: TGTGCCAGCTCACCACGGGGGGAAGGTGGCTACACCTTC.

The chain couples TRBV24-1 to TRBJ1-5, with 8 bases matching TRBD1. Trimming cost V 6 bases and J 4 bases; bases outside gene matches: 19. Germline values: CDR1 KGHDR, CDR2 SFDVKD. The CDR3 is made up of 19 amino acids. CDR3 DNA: TGTGCCACCAGTAGATCCGGGACAGGTGAAGGGTGGGGGAATCAGCCCCAGCATTTT. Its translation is CATSRSGTGEGWGNQPQHF.

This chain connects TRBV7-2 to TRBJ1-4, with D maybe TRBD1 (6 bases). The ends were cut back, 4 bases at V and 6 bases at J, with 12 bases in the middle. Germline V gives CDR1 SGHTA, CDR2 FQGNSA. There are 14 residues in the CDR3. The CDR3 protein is CASSSQGRHEKLFF. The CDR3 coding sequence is TGTGCCAGCAGCTCCCAGGGGCGGCATGAAAAACTGTTTTTT.